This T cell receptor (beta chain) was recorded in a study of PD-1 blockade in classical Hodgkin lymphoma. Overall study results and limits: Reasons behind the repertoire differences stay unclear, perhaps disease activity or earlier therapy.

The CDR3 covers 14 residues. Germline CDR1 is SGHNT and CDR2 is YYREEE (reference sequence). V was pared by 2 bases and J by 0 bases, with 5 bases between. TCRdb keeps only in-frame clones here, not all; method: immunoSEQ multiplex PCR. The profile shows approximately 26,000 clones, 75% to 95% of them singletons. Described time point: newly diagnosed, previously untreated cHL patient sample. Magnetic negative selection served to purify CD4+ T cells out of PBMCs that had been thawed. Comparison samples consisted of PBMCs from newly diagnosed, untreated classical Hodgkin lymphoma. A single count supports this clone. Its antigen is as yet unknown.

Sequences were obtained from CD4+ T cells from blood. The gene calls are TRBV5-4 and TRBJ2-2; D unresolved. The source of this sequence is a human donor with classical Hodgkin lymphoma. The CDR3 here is CASSLQPNTGELFF. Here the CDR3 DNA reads TGTGCCAGCAGCTTACAACCGAACACCGGGGAGCTGTTTTTT.